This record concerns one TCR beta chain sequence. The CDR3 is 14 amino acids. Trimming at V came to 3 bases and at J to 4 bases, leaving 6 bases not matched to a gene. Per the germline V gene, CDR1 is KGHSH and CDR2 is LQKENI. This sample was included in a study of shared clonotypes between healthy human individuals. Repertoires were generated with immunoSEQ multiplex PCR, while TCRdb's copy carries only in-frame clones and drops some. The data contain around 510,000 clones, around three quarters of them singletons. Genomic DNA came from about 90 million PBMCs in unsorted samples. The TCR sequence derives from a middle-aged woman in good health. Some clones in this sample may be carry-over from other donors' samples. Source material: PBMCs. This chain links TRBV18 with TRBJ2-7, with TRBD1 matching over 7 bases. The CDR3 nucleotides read TGTGCCAGCTCACCCCGACAGGGAGAGTACGAGCAGTACTTC. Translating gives CASSPRQGEYEQYF.